Shown below are 14 T cell receptor beta chains from a single sample sequenced in a study of cytomegalovirus exposure and HLA in healthy donors. Primers for the PCR totalled 60 Vbeta and 13 Jbeta. The repertoire was sequenced with immunoSEQ multiplex PCR; TCRdb's copy has only in-frame clones and lacks some. The repertoire includes about 280,000 clones, approximately 90% of them detected once, and 2% to 3% sits in the top ten. The specimen sequenced was PBMCs. Receptors originate from a woman between 18 and 29 years old in good health and CMV-seronegative.

The chain has TRBV7-9 and TRBJ2-1, with 8 bases fitting TRBD1. The germline V gene has CDR1 SEHNR and CDR2 FQNEAQ (reference sequence). The CDR3 covers 17 residues. After removal of 5 bases from V and 3 bases from J, the junction contained 12 bases not matched to a gene. CDR3 region: CASSGTPDRGFYNEQFF. The CDR3 DNA follows: TGTGCCAGCAGCGGTACCCCAGACAGGGGCTTCTACAATGAGCAGTTCTTC. Based on the CDR3 plus reference TRBV7-9 and TRBJ2-1, the full variable domain is DTGVSQNPRHKITKRGQNVTFRCDPISEHNRLYWYRQTLGQGPEFLTYFQNEAQLEKSRLLSDRFSAERPKGSFSTLEIQRTEQGDSAMYLCASSGTPDRGFYNEQFFGPGTRLTVL.

This chain uses TRBV10-3 with TRBJ1-6; no clear D gene. Looked up from germline, CDR1 is ENHRY and CDR2 is SYGVKD. With 3 bases removed from V and 2 bases from J, the gap between germline ends came to 14 bases. The CDR3 has 17 residues. Written as DNA, the CDR3 is TGTGCCATCAGTGATGCAAAGGGAGGTACCTATAATTCACCCCTCCACTTT. Translating it yields CAISDAKGGTYNSPLHF.

The chain recombines TRBV7-8 with TRBJ2-3; 9 bases line up with TRBD2. CDR3 length: 14 amino acids. The V and J ends lost 2 bases and 8 bases, in that order; junction bases with no gene match: 5. The V gene's germline CDR1 is SGHVS and CDR2 FQNEAQ. This CDR3 reads CASSLNPAGGTQYF. The CDR3 DNA follows: TGTGCCAGCAGCTTAAACCCAGCGGGGGGTACGCAGTATTTT.

The chain has TRBV7-9 and TRBJ2-1, with TRBD2 matching 11 bases. Per germline, CDR1 SEHNR and CDR2 FQNEAQ (reference sequence). V shed 2 bases and J 7 bases; nucleotides not matched to a gene: 13. The CDR3 spans 18 residues. CDR3 loop: CASSLPFSGGAVGNEQFF. The CDR3 DNA follows: TGTGCCAGCAGCTTACCCTTTAGCGGGGGGGCTGTTGGGAATGAGCAGTTCTTC.

This rearrangement joins TRBV2 to TRBJ1-5; TRBD1 agrees at 7 bases. CDR1 and CDR2 from the germline V gene are SNHLY and FYNNEI. V was pared by 5 bases and J by 5 bases, with 15 bases of the junction left unmatched. The CDR3 has 17 amino acids. The CDR3 DNA sequence: TGTGCCAGCAGTCTCTTGGGAATCCAGGGGGTTGATCAGCCCCAGCATTTT. It is translated as CASSLLGIQGVDQPQHF.

The chain combines TRBV27 with TRBJ1-1; D remains ambiguous. The ends were cut back, 11 bases at V and 6 bases at J, with 13 bases in the middle. Germline V lookup: CDR1 MNHEY, CDR2 SMNVEV (reference sequence). The CDR3 has 11 amino acids. The CDR3 region has the DNA TGTGCCGTATCCTCCGGGGCTGAAGCTTTCTTT. It encodes CAVSSGAEAFF.

The chain combines TRBV9 with TRBJ2-5; tentatively, D is TRBD2 (6 bases). This CDR3 spans 12 amino acids. The V end was cut by 4 bases, the J end by 5 bases, with 9 bases between. Germline loops: CDR1 SGDLS, CDR2 YYNGEE. The CDR3: CASSSAGETQYF. CDR3 DNA: TGTGCCAGCAGCTCGGCGGGGGAGACCCAGTACTTC.

The rearrangement uses TRBV5-4 and TRBJ2-7; 10 nucleotides agree with TRBD1. The germline CDR1 and CDR2 sequences are SGHNT and YYREEE (reference sequence). The CDR3 extends over 14 amino acids. V lost 4 bases and J lost 1; bases outside the gene matches: 2. This CDR3 is CASSRQGASYEQYF. CDR3 in DNA: TGTGCCAGCAGCCGACAGGGGGCATCCTACGAGCAGTACTTC. Full variable domain (rest looked up from reference TRBV5-4 and TRBJ2-7): ETGVTQSPTHLIKTRGQQVTLRCSSQSGHNTVSWYQQALGQGPQFIFQYYREEENGRGNFPPRFSGLQFPNYSSELNVNALELDDSALYLCASSRQGASYEQYFGPGTRLTVT.

This chain links TRBV27 with TRBJ1-3; TRBD1 agrees at 9 bases. The J segment lost 4 bases and the V segment lost 0 bases, leaving 7 bases of the junction unmatched. The CDR3 contains 17 residues. The germline gives CDR1 MNHEY, CDR2 SMNVEV (reference sequence). CDR3 nucleotides: TGTGCCAGCAGTTTATCGAAGGGTACAGGGGGCGGAAACACCATATATTTT. Translated: CASSLSKGTGGGNTIYF.

The chain joins TRBV25-1 to TRBJ1-4; D not certain. The V and J ends lost 8 bases and 9 bases respectively, with 16 bases between them. The CDR3 length is 13 residues. Germline V gene data show CDR1 as MGHDK and CDR2 as SYGVNS. The CDR3 nucleotides are TGTGCCAGCCACGACCAGGTCTTACAAAAACTGTTTTTT. Translating gives CASHDQVLQKLFF.

The J gene is TRBJ1-4, the V gene TRBV5-1; a possible D gene is TRBD1 (6 bases). The ends were cut back, 0 bases at V and 5 bases at J, with 11 bases in the middle. This CDR3 contains 15 residues. Germline CDR1 SGHRS, CDR2 YFSETQ. Here the CDR3 reads CASSLEGQGNEKLFF. The DNA for the CDR3 is TGCGCCAGCAGCTTGGAGGGTCAGGGGAATGAAAAACTGTTTTTT.

In regard to this clone: One junction end does not reproduce the germline sequence, and a read error may be involved. In the same sample, other DNA sequences code for this CDR3. V gene TRBV2 combines with J gene TRBJ1-6; D is unclear. Germline lookup yields CDR1 SNHLY and CDR2 FYNNEI. This CDR3 is built from 16 residues. The CDR3 reads CASSELVSSYNSPLHF. CDR3 nucleotides: TGTGCCAGCAGTGAGCTGGTTAGCTCCTATAATTCCCCCCTCCACTTT.

The chain couples TRBV6-1 to TRBJ1-1, with unresolved D. CDR1 and CDR2 from the germline V gene are MNHNS and SASEGT. The CDR3 extends over 12 amino acids. The V end was cut by 7 bases, the J end by 6 bases, with 12 bases between. The CDR3 reads CASTLDLSEAFF. In DNA form, the CDR3 reads TGTGCCAGCACTCTAGATTTGTCTGAAGCTTTCTTT.

The J gene is TRBJ1-2, the V gene TRBV11-2, with 7 bases lining up with TRBD1. The J segment lost 4 bases and the V segment lost 5 bases, leaving 4 bases of the junction unmatched. Germline V gene data show CDR1 as SGHAT and CDR2 as FQNNGV. This CDR3 spans 13 amino acids. CDR3 in amino acids: CASSLDRVYGYTF. The DNA for the CDR3 is TGTGCCAGCAGCCTTGACAGGGTCTATGGCTACACCTTC.